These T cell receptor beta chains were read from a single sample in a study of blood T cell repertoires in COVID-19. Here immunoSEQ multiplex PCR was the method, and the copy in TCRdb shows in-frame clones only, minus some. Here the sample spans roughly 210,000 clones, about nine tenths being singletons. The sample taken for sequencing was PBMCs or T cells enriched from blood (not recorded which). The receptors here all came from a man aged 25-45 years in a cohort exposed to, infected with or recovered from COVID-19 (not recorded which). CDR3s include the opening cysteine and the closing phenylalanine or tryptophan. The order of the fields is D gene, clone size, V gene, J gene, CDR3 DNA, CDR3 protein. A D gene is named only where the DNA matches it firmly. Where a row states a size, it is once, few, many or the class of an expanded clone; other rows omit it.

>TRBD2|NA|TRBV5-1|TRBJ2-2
TGCGCCAGCAGCTTAGGACTAGCGGGACCTACGGAGCTGTTTTTT
CASSLGLAGPTELFF
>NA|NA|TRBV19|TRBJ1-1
TGTGCCAGTACGAGGACAATGAACACTGAAGCTTTCTTT
CASTRTMNTEAFF
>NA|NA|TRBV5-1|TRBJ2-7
TGCGCCAGCAGCCCCCGGACTATCTTGACCTACGAGCAGTACTTC
CASSPRTILTYEQYF
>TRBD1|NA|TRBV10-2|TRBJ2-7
TGCGCCAGCAGTCGGGGGACAGGGGGCCGGGACGAGCAGTACTTC
CASSRGTGGRDEQYF
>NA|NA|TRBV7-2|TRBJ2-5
TGTGCCAGCAGCCCCCGCGGAGCGGGTCAGAGGACCCAGTACTTC
CASSPRGAGQRTQYF
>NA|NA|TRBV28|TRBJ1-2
TGTGCCAGCAGTTTCGGGGGGTTGGGGGGCTACACCTTC
CASSFGGLGGYTF
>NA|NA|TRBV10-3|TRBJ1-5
TGTGCCACACAGGGTTATAGCAATCAGCCCCAGCATTTT
CATQGYSNQPQHF
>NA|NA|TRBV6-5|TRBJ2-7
NA
CASSTSTGVREQYF
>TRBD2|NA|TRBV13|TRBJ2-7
TGTGCCAGCAGCCACGGACTAGCGGTAACCTACGAGCAGTACTTC
CASSHGLAVTYEQYF
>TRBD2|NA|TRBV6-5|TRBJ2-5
TGTGCCAGCAGTTACTCGGCGGGAGTAACGGAGACCCAGTACTTC
CASSYSAGVTETQYF
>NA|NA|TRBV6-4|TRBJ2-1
TGTGCCAGCAGTGAGGGGGCGTACAATGAGCAGTTCTTC
CASSEGAYNEQFF
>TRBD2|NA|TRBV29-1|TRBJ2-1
TGCAGCGGTATCCCGGGACTAGCGGGCTACTATGAGCAGTTCTTC
CSGIPGLAGYYEQFF
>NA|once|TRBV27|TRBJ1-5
TGTGCCAGCAGTTTAACAGCCAGATCATACAATCAGCCCCAGCATTTT
CASSLTARSYNQPQHF
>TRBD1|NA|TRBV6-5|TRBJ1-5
TGTGCCAGCAGCTCCGGGACAGGCAATCAGCCCCAGCATTTT
CASSSGTGNQPQHF
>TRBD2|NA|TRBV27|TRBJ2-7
TGTGCCAGCAGTCGGACTAGCGAGTTTTACGAGCAGTACTTC
CASSRTSEFYEQYF
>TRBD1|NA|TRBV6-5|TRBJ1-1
TGTGCCAGCAGCCGACAGGGTTGGGGAACTGAAGCTTTCTTT
CASSRQGWGTEAFF
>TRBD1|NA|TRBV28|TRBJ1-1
TGTGCCAGCAGCCCCGGACAGGGACTCACTGAAGCTTTCTTT
CASSPGQGLTEAFF
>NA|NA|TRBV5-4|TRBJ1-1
TGTGCCAGCAGCAATATGAACACTGAAGCTTTCTTT
CASSNMNTEAFF
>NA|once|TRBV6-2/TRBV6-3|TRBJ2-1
TGTGCCAGCAGTTACTCGACTAGTCGCTCCTACAATGAGCAGTTCTTC
CASSYSTSRSYNEQFF
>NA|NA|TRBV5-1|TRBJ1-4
TGCGCCAGCAGCTTGGATCCAGCTAATGAAAAACTGTTTTTT
CASSLDPANEKLFF
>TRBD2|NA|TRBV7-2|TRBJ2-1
TGTGCCAGCAGCCGCCGCGGTACCGGGACTAGCAGCGGAAATGAGCAGTTCTTC
CASSRRGTGTSSGNEQFF
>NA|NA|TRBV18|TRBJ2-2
TGTGCCAGCTCACTTAGGACGGGAAAGAACACCGGGGAGCTGTTTTTT
CASSLRTGKNTGELFF
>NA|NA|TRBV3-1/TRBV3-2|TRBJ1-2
TGTGCCAGCAGCCAAATCCTGAGAGGCTACACCTTC
CASSQILRGYTF
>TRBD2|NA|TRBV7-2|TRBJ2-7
TGTGCCAGCAGGGTACTAGCGGGGCTCCATGCCTACTCCTACGAGCAGTACTTC
CASRVLAGLHAYSYEQYF
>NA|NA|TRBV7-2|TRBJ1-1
TGTGCCAGCAGCTTAGCGGCGGACACTGAAGCTTTCTTT
CASSLAADTEAFF
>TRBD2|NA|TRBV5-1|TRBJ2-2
TGCGCCAGCAGCTTGGCGCCTAGCGGCCCGAACACCGGGGAGCTGTTTTTT
CASSLAPSGPNTGELFF
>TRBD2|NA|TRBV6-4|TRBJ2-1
TGTGCCAGCAGTGTTAAACTAGCGGGAGCCTATGAGCAGTTCTTC
CASSVKLAGAYEQFF
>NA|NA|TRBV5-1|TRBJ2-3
TGCGCCAGCCGAGGGGGAGTTGGCACGGATACGCAGTATTTT
CASRGGVGTDTQYF
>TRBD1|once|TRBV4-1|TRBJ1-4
TGCGCCAGCAGCCAAGAAGTAGGGGGCCCCCGAGGGGGACTGTTTTTT
CASSQEVGGPRGGLFF
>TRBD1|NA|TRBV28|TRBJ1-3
TGTGCCAGTAGAACAGGGGTAGGTGGAAACACCATATATTTT
CASRTGVGGNTIYF
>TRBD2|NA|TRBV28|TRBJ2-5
TGTGCCAGCAGTAACCTAGCGGTCCAGACCCAGTACTTC
CASSNLAVQTQYF
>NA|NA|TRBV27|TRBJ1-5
TGTGCCACCGGACCTCTGCAGGGGAATCAGCCCCAGCATTTT
CATGPLQGNQPQHF
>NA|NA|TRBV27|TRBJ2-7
TGTGCCAGCAGTTTCGGTGTGACTAGCGAGCAGTACTTC
CASSFGVTSEQYF
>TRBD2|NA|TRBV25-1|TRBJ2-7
TGTGCCAGCAGTAAGACTAGCGGTTTAAGCTCCTACGAGCAGTACTTC
CASSKTSGLSSYEQYF
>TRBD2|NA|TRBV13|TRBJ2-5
TGTGCCAGCAGCTTCGGCGGGAGTCAAGAGACCCAGTACTTC
CASSFGGSQETQYF
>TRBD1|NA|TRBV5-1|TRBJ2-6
TGCGCCAGCAGCTTGGGTAGACAGGGGGTAACTGGGGCCAACGTCCTGACTTTC
CASSLGRQGVTGANVLTF
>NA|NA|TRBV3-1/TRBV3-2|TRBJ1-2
TGTGCCAGCAGCCAAGTGCGCTTACCTAACTATGGCTACACCTTC
CASSQVRLPNYGYTF
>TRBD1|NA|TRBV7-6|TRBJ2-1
TGTGCCAGCAGCGACACAAAGATCAGGGGGCCCTACAATGAGCAGTTCTTC
CASSDTKIRGPYNEQFF
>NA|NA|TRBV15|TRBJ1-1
TGTGCCACCAGCAACCTCGGCGGCACTGAAGCTTTCTTT
CATSNLGGTEAFF
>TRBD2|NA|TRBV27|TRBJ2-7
TGTGCCAGCAGTTTAACCCCCCCAGCGGGGCCTGCAGAACTGAGAGAGCAGTACTTC
CASSLTPPAGPAELREQYF
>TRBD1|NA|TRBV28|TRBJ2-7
TGTGCCAGCAGTTCCGTAAGGACAGGGGTTACCTACGAGCAGTACTTC
CASSSVRTGVTYEQYF
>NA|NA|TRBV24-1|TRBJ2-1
TGTGCCACCAGTGATTCACCGGGAAGGAATGAGCAGTTCTTC
CATSDSPGRNEQFF
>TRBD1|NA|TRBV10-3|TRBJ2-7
TGTGCCATCAGGCCCGGGACAGGGGTTTACGAGCAGTACTTC
CAIRPGTGVYEQYF
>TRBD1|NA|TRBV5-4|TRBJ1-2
TGTGCCAGCAGCCCCGGGACAGGGGGCTCGAGCTACACCTTC
CASSPGTGGSSYTF
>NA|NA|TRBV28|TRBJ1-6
TGTGCCAGCAGCTACCCCAATTCACCCCTCCACTTT
CASSYPNSPLHF
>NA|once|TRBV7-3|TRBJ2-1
TGTGCCAGCAGCTTAAAGGAGGACAATGAGCAGTTCTTC
CASSLKEDNEQFF
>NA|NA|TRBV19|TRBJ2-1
TGTGCCAGTAGTATTTTAAGGGGCGGGGATGAGCAGTTCTTC
CASSILRGGDEQFF
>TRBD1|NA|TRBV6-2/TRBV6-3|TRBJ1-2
TGTGCCAGCAGTTACGGGACAGGCTACTATGGCTACACCTTC
CASSYGTGYYGYTF